The 6 T cell receptor beta chains below all came from one sample that was sequenced in a study of control samples from healthy donors and cancer patients. Clones were sequenced by immunoSEQ multiplex PCR, and TCRdb holds only the in-frame ones, with some missing. This table has about 150,000 clones, 80% to 95% appearing once. The sample consisted of blood. The receptor set was obtained from a woman aged 40 to 50 in good health.

V usage is TRBV4-1 and J usage is TRBJ2-7, with 8 bases matching TRBD2. CDR1 and CDR2 (germline): MGHRA, YSYEKL. The junction had 9 bases not matched to a gene; V was cut back by 5 bases and J by 0 bases. The CDR3 is 16 residues long. The CDR3 region has the DNA TGCGCCAGCAGCTCGCCGGGAGGGGGGAGCTCCTACGAGCAGTACTTC. It specifies CASSSPGGGSSYEQYF.

The chain is built from TRBV18 and TRBJ1-2; no clear D gene. This CDR3 has 13 amino acids. Germline-derived CDR1 and CDR2 are KGHSH and LQKENI. Trimming pared 3 bases from V and 4 bases from J, leaving 9 bases between. The CDR3 reads CASSPGSGYGYTF. CDR3 in DNA: TGTGCCAGCTCACCTGGTAGCGGCTATGGCTACACCTTC. Full variable domain (rest looked up from reference TRBV18 and TRBJ1-2): NAGVMQNPRHLVRRRGQEARLRCSPMKGHSHVYWYRQLPEEGLKFMVYLQKENIIDESGMPKERFSAEFPKEGPSILRIQQVVRGDSAAYFCASSPGSGYGYTFGSGTRLTVV.

The chain is built from TRBV2 and TRBJ1-1, with TRBD1 identical over 9 bases. V lost 5 bases, J lost 3 bases, and 4 bases stayed unmatched. CDR3 length: 14 amino acids. Germline values: CDR1 SNHLY, CDR2 FYNNEI. The CDR3 reads CASSLQGAYTEAFF. CDR3 DNA: TGTGCCAGCAGTTTACAGGGGGCCTACACTGAAGCTTTCTTT.

This chain links TRBV12-2 with TRBJ1-3; TRBD1 is the table's D call, not checked against the DNA. TRBV12-2 is tagged as a pseudogene. The CDR3 runs 17 residues. The CDR3: CASRLARQNISGNTIYF. DNA of the CDR3: TGTGCAAGTCGCTTAGCGAGACAGAACATCTCTGGAAACACCATATATTTT.

The V gene is TRBV28, the J gene TRBJ1-1; D remains ambiguous. CDR1 and CDR2 (germline): MDHEN, SYDVKM. The V end lost 3 bases, the J end lost 5 bases, and 13 bases lay between the germline ends. CDR3 length: 14 residues. CDR3 coding DNA: TGTGCCAGCAGTTTTGGTGCTGGGATTACTGAAGCTTTCTTT. It translates to CASSFGAGITEAFF.

J is TRBJ1-2 and V is TRBV2, with TRBD1 as a possible D gene (6 bases). Trimming cost V 4 bases and J 3 bases, with 9 bases left between them. The CDR3 covers 13 residues. Germline loops: CDR1 SNHLY, CDR2 FYNNEI. The CDR3 sequence is CASSVGADYGYTF. Here the CDR3 DNA reads TGTGCCAGCAGTGTGGGGGCTGACTATGGCTACACCTTC.